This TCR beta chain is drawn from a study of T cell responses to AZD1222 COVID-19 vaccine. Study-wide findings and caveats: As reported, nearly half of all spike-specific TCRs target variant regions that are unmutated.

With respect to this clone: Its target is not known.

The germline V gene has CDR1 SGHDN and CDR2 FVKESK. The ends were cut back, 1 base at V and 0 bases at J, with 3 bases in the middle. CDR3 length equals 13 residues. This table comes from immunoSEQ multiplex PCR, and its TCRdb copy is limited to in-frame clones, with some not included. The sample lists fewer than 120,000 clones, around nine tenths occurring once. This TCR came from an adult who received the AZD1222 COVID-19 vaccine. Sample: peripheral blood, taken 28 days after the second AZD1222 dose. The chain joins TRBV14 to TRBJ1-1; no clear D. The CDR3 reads CASSQGMNTEAFF. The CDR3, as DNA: TGTGCCAGCAGCCAAGGTATGAACACTGAAGCTTTCTTT.